The 17 T cell receptor beta chains reported below all come from one sample, sequenced in a study of human T cells and chemical hapten exposure (dated by TCRdb to about 2021). The library was built by means of RACE. Instrument used: NextSeq 500. TCRdb ran its own pipeline on the public reads, namely fastp trimming at Q25 and MiXCR clone calling, and kept in-frame beta chains. Rows with one shared CDR3 protein collapse into an entry with the most common genes and DNA. For this sample there are approximately 120,000 distinct CDR3 sequences; roughly 10% appear just once. Around 3.1% of the sample lies in the top ten. The sample's time point, from its label and the paper: patch test 2, 6 weeks after DPC sensitization. The treatment or condition label here, explained by the study, means: therapeutic diphenylcyclopropenone sensitization with weekly scalp DPC. Sample: whole blood, taken in connection with sensitization to the hapten diphenylcyclopropenone (DPC). The origin of the receptors is a woman aged 40-49 years with alopecia areata. Some clones in this sample may be carry-over from other donors' samples.

V is TRBV7-2 and J is TRBJ1-2; weak D call: TRBD1 (5 bases). This CDR3 is 16 amino acids long. V lost 1 base and J 5 bases, leaving 17 bases between the germline ends. Per germline, CDR1 SGHTA and CDR2 FQGNSA. The CDR3 loop reads CASSLVEGTAGYGYTF. The DNA for the CDR3 is TGTGCCAGCAGCTTAGTGGAAGGGACTGCTGGGTATGGCTACACCTTC.

The chain is built from TRBV6-5 and TRBJ2-1, with 11 bases that match TRBD1. Germline V gene sequence: CDR1 MNHEY, CDR2 SVGAGI. The V segment lost 6 bases and the J segment 7 bases; nucleotides outside the gene matches: 5. This CDR3 region has 14 residues. CDR3 coding DNA: TGTGCCAGCAGCGGACAGGGGGCGAGAAATGAGCAGTTCTTC. Translation gives CASSGQGARNEQFF.

The chain links TRBV5-1 to TRBJ1-2; D gene ambiguous. The V end lost 7 bases, the J end lost 4 bases, and 17 bases lay between the germline ends. The germline CDR1 and CDR2 sequences are SGHRS and YFSETQ. The CDR3 is 14 residues long. CDR3 bases: TGCGCCAGCCGAAGGCATAACGAGGCCTATGGCTACACCTTC. Its translation is CASRRHNEAYGYTF.

The chain has TRBV6-1 and TRBJ1-2; D may be TRBD1 (5 bases). Trimming removed 7 bases from V and 0 bases from J, with 15 bases in between. Germline assignment: CDR1 MNHNS and CDR2 SASEGT. The CDR3 is 15 amino acids. The CDR3, as DNA: TGTGCCAGCATCTCCCGGGGCGGCGCTAACTATGGCTACACCTTC. It translates to CASISRGGANYGYTF.

This clonotype was seen at least ten times. This sequence joins TRBV4-1 and TRBJ2-7; 9 bases line up with TRBD2. V dropped 1 base and J dropped 0; count of bases not matched to a gene: 4. There are 16 residues in the CDR3. Germline CDR1 MGHRA, CDR2 YSYEKL. The CDR3 coding sequence is TGCGCCAGCAGCCAAGCCCCTAGCGGGGTCTCCTACGAGCAGTACTTC. This translates into CASSQAPSGVSYEQYF.

This clonotype was found many times. This chain links TRBV7-2 with TRBJ2-5; D is ambiguous. Trimming took 0 bases from V and 2 from J, leaving 7 bases between them. This CDR3 has 14 amino acids. Germline V gives CDR1 SGHTA, CDR2 FQGNSA. The CDR3 region has the DNA TGTGCCAGCAGCTTAGCCGCCGGACAAGAGACCCAGTACTTC. Translated, it gives CASSLAAGQETQYF.

This chain links TRBV6-2 or TRBV6-3 with TRBJ2-3, with 8 bases matching TRBD2. The V and J ends lost 6 bases and 6 bases, in that order; junction bases with no gene match: 14. CDR1 is MNHEY, CDR2 SVGEGT, per germline. The length of the CDR3 is 16 residues. CDR3 DNA: TGTGCCAGCAGAACTGATTACGGGACTAGACGCGATACGCAGTATTTT. As protein: CASRTDYGTRRDTQYF.

This clonotype was seen a few times. V usage is TRBV5-8 and J usage is TRBJ2-5; D gene unclear. Trimming took off 6 bases at V and 5 bases at J, with 8 bases between the two ends. This CDR3 region has 11 residues. The germline gives CDR1 SGHTS, CDR2 YDEGEE. The chain's CDR3 is CASMRLETQYF. CDR3 nucleotide sequence: TGTGCCAGCATGAGGTTGGAGACCCAGTACTTC. Based on the CDR3 plus reference TRBV5-8 and TRBJ2-5, the full variable domain is EAGVTQSPTHLIKTRGQQATLRCSPISGHTSVYWYQQALGLGLQFLLWYDEGEERNRGNFPPRFSGRQFPNYSSELNVNALELEDSALYLCASMRLETQYFGPGTRLLVL.

This clonotype was detected only a few times. The chain employs TRBV7-2 and TRBJ2-7; 11 bases line up with TRBD1. The CDR3 extends over 14 amino acids. Germline V gene sequence: CDR1 SGHTA, CDR2 FQGNSA. Germline trimming cut 3 bases from V and 7 bases from J; bases unmatched to any gene: 5. CDR3 sequence: CASSFGQGAVEQYF. The CDR3 nucleotides read TGTGCCAGCAGCTTCGGACAGGGGGCGGTAGAGCAGTACTTC.

The rearrangement uses TRBV3-1 and TRBJ2-7; TRBD2 might be the D (5 bases). V lost 0 bases to trimming and J lost 1 base, with 16 bases between them. CDR1 is LGHDT and CDR2 is YNNKEL in the germline V gene (reference sequence). The length of the CDR3 is 17 residues. CDR3 bases: TGTGCCAGCAGCCAAGATGTAAGGGCTAGCCGATCCTACGAGCAGTACTTC. As protein: CASSQDVRASRSYEQYF.

Many counts were recorded for this clonotype. Germline is not matched at one junction end, which may reflect a read error. The rearrangement uses TRBV18 and TRBJ2-3; 9 bases are shared with TRBD1. Germline CDR1 is KGHSH and CDR2 is LQKENI. The CDR3 length is 15 residues. As DNA, the CDR3 is TGTGCCAGCTCCCCACAGGGGGCTGAGATGGATACGCAGTATTTT. It is translated as CASSPQGAEMDTQYF. Based on the CDR3 plus reference TRBV18 and TRBJ2-3, the full variable domain is NAGVMQNPRHLVRRRGQEARLRCSPMKGHSHVYWYRQLPEEGLKFMVYLQKENIIDESGMPKERFSAEFPKEGPSILRIQQVVRGDSAAYFCASSPQGAEMDTQYFGPGTRLTVL.

This clonotype appeared many times. The chain joins TRBV29-1 to TRBJ2-3, with D possibly called TRBD1 or TRBD2 (7 bases each). The V gene lost 6 bases and the J gene lost 6 bases, with 13 bases spanning the gap. Germline CDR1 and CDR2: SQVTM and ANQGSEA. The CDR3 extends over 12 amino acids. CDR3 in amino acids: CSVHRGGDTQYF. CDR3 sequence (DNA): TGCAGCGTGCACAGGGGAGGGGATACGCAGTATTTT.

This clonotype was seen more than once but under ten times. V usage is TRBV7-9 and J usage is TRBJ1-5; D is unclear. Trimming cost V 1 base and J 4 bases, with 11 bases left between them. Germline V gene data show CDR1 as SEHNR and CDR2 as FQNEAQ (reference sequence). The CDR3 covers 15 residues. The CDR3 coding sequence is TGTGCCAGCAGCTTAGAGGCGGCGGGAAATCAGCCCCAGCATTTT. Translated: CASSLEAAGNQPQHF.

V and J are TRBV7-8 and TRBJ1-6; TRBD1 aligns across 7 bases. Trimming at V came to 4 bases and at J to 10 bases, leaving 7 bases not matched to a gene. Germline V gene lookup returns CDR1 SGHVS and CDR2 FQNEAQ. The CDR3 contains 14 residues. CDR3 sequence reads: CASSYRDRGSPLHF. The CDR3 DNA follows: TGTGCCAGCAGCTACCGGGACAGAGGATCACCCCTCCACTTT.

This rearrangement joins TRBV29-1 to TRBJ1-2; 8 nucleotides align to TRBD1. Germline trimming cut 0 bases from V and 3 bases from J; bases unmatched to any gene: 9. CDR1 and CDR2 from the germline V gene are SQVTM and ANQGSEA. The CDR3 consists of 16 residues. The CDR3 DNA is TGCAGCGTTGAAGATCCGGCAACAGGGGGACACTATGGCTACACCTTC. This sequence encodes CSVEDPATGGHYGYTF.

This clonotype has a handful of counts. V gene TRBV7-9 combines with J gene TRBJ1-1; D is possibly TRBD1 (6 bases). This CDR3 spans 12 amino acids. The V end lost 5 bases, the J end lost 8 bases, and 12 bases lay between the germline ends. Germline V gene sequence: CDR1 SEHNR, CDR2 FQNEAQ (reference sequence). The CDR3 DNA sequence: TGTGCCAGCAGCCGTACAGGGTGGGAAGCTTTCTTT. Translating gives CASSRTGWEAFF.

This clonotype was found many times. The chain couples TRBV4-1 to TRBJ1-3, with unresolved D. Germline values: CDR1 MGHRA, CDR2 YSYEKL. Trimming cost V 4 bases and J 0 bases, with 13 bases left between them. The CDR3 contains 16 residues. CDR3 in amino acids: CASSRSRRPSGNTIYF. The CDR3 DNA reads TGCGCCAGCAGCCGATCGCGCCGGCCCTCTGGAAACACCATATATTTT.